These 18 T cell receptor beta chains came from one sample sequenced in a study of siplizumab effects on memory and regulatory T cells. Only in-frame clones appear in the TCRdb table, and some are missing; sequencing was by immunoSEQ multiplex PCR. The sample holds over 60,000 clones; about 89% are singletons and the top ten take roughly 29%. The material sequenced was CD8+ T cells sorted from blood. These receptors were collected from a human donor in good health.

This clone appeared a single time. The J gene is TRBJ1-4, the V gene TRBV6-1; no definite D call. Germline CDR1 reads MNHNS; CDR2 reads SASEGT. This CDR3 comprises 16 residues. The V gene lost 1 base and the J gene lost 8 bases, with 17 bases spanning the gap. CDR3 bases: TGTGCCAGCAGTGAAGACCCCGCCAGGCTGCTGGAAAAACTGTTTTTT. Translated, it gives CASSEDPARLLEKLFF.

CDR3 region: CASSVVGAGANNEQFF. CDR3 nucleotide sequence: TGTGCCAGCAGCGTAGTAGGAGCGGGAGCCAACAATGAGCAGTTCTTC. The chain carries TRBV9 and TRBJ2-1; TRBD2 matches at 8 bases. The CDR3 sequence is 16 residues long. Germline V gives CDR1 SGDLS, CDR2 YYNGEE. V shed 0 bases, J shed 5 bases, and the junction held 7 bases outside the gene matches.

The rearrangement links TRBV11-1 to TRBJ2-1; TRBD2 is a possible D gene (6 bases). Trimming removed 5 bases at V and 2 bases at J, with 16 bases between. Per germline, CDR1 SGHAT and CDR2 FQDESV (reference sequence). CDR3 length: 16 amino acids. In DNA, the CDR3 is TGTGCCAGCAGCACAATGGGGGGTCAACCCTACAATGAGCAGTTCTTC. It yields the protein CASSTMGGQPYNEQFF. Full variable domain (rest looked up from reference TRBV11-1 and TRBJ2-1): EAEVAQSPRYKITEKSQAVAFWCDPISGHATLYWYRQILGQGPELLVQFQDESVVDDSQLPKDRFSAERLKGVDSTLKIQPAELGDSAMYLCASSTMGGQPYNEQFFGPGTRLTVL.

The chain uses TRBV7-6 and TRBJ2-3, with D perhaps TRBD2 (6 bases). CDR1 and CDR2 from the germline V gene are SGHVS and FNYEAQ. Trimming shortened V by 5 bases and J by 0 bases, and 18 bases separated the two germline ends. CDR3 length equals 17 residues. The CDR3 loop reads CASSKPQGGLSTDTQYF. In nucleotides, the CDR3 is TGTGCCAGCAGCAAACCGCAGGGAGGATTAAGCACAGATACGCAGTATTTT.

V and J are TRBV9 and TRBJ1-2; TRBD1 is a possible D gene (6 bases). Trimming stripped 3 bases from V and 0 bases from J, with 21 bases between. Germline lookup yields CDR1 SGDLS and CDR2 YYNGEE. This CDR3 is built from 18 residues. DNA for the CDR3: TGTGCCAGCAGCGGGATAAGACGGGACATTCTGCCTAACTATGGCTACACCTTC. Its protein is CASSGIRRDILPNYGYTF.

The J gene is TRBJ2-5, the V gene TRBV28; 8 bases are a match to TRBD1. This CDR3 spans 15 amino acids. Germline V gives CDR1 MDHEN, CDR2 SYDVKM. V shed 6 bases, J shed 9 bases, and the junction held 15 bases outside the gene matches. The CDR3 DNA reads TGTGCCAGCAGGCCCACTCGGACAGGGCCGGGGGCCCAGTACTTC. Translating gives CASRPTRTGPGAQYF.

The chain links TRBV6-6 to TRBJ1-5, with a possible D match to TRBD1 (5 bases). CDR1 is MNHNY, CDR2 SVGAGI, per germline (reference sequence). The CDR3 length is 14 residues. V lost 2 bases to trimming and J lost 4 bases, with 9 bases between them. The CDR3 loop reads CASSYGGTNQPQHF. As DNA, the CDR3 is TGTGCCAGCAGTTACGGAGGGACGAATCAGCCCCAGCATTTT.

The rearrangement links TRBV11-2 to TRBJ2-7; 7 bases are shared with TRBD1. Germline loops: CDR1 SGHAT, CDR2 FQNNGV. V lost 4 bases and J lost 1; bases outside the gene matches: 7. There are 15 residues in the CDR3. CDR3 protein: CASSSVLQGSYEQYF. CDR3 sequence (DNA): TGTGCCAGCAGCTCGGTTCTACAGGGGTCCTACGAGCAGTACTTC.

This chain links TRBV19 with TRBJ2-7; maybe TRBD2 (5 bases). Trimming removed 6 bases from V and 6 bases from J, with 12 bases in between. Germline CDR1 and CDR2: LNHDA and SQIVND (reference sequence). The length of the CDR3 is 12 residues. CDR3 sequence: CASSLLAGEQYF. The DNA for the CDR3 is TGTGCCAGTAGCCTCCTAGCAGGCGAGCAGTACTTC.

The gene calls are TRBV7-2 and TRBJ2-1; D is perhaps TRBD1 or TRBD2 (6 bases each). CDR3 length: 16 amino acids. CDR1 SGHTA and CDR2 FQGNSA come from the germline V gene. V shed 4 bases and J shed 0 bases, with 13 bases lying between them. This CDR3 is CASSSEGGPSYNEQFF. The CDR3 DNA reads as TGTGCCAGCAGCTCAGAGGGGGGCCCCTCCTACAATGAGCAGTTCTTC.

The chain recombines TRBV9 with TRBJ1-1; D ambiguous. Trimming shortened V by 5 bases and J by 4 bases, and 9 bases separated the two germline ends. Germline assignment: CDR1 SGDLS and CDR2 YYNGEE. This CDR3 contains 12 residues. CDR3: CASSLTGTEAFF. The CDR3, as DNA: TGTGCCAGCAGTTTAACGGGCACTGAAGCTTTCTTT.

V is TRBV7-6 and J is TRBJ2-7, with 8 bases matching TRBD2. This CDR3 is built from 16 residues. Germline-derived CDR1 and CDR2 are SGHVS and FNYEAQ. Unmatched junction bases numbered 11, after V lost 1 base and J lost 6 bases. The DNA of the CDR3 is TGTGCCAGCAGCTTAGTTTTCTCGGGAGGGGAGCGCGAGCAGTACTTC. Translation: CASSLVFSGGEREQYF.

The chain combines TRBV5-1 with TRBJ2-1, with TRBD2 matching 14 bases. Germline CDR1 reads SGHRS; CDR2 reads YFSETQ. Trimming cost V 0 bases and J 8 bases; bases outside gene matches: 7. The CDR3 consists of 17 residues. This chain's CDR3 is CASSLAVGLAGEDEQFF. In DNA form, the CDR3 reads TGCGCCAGCAGCTTGGCCGTGGGACTAGCGGGAGAAGATGAGCAGTTCTTC.

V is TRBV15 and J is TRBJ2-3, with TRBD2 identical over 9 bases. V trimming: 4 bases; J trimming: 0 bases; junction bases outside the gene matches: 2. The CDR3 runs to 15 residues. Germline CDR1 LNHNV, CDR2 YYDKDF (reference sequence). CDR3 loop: CATSKTSGSTDTQYF. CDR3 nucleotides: TGTGCCACCAGCAAGACTAGCGGAAGCACAGATACGCAGTATTTT.

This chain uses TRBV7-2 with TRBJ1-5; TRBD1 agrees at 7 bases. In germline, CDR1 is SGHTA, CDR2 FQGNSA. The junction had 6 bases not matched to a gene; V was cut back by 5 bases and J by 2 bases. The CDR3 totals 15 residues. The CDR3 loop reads CASSLNRGGNQPQHF. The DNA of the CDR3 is TGTGCCAGCAGCCTAAACAGGGGTGGCAATCAGCCCCAGCATTTT.

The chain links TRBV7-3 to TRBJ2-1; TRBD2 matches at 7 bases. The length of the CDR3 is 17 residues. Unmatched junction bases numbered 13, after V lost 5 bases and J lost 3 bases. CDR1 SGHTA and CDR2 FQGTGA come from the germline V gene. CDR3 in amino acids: CASSLRGGLASYNEQFF. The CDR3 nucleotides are TGTGCCAGCAGCCTTCGGGGAGGGTTAGCTAGCTACAATGAGCAGTTCTTC.

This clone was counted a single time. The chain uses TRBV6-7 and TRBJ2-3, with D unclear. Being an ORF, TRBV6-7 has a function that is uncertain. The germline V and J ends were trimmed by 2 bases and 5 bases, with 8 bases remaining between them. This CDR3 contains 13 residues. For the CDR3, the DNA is TGTGCCAGCAGTTACCTGCCAGAAGATACGCAGTATTTT. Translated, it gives CASSYLPEDTQYF.

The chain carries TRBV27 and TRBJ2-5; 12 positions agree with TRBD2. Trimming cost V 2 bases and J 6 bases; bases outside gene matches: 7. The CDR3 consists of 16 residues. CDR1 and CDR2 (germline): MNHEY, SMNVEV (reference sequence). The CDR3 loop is CASSLLAGGPSQTQYF. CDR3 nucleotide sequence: TGTGCCAGCAGTTTACTAGCGGGAGGGCCTTCGCAGACCCAGTACTTC.